The clone carrying this T cell receptor beta chain was observed a handful of times. This specimen comes from a study of metastatic and nonmetastatic thyroid tumors. Per the authors' pipeline: Clinicopathological groups differed in CDR3, with these differences serving to build a distant-metastasis classifier for papillary thyroid cancer. TCRdb re-clonotyped the PCR reads through MiXCR. The V and J calls were not made by the authors but by TCRdb's processing. Of some 16,000 clones listed, less than 20% are singletons. Thyroid surgery had not been preceded by any treatment in any patient. CDR3 size: 15 residues. Trimming stripped 6 bases from V and 0 bases from J, with 9 bases between.

The origin of this receptor is a female donor with papillary thyroid cancer or a benign thyroid nodule (not recorded which). Some clones in this sample may be carry-over from other donors' samples. Sequencing was done on a sample of blood. V gene TRBV12-3 or TRBV12-4 combines with J gene TRBJ1-6; no firm D call. The CDR3 is CASRRIDSYNSPLHF. Here the CDR3 DNA reads TGTGCCAGCAGACGGATCGACTCCTATAATTCACCCCTCCACTTT.